This T cell receptor beta chain was observed in a study of cytomegalovirus exposure and HLA in healthy donors. General observations from the study: V segments that were indistinguishable, TRBV6-2 and TRBV6-3 among them, were omitted from analysis.

About this clone itself: Its antigen remains unknown.

Trimming took 0 bases from V and 2 from J, leaving 10 bases between them. Germline CDR1 reads KGHSH; CDR2 reads LQKENI. There are 15 residues in the CDR3. PCR was performed using 60 Vbeta and 13 Jbeta primers. TCRdb's copy holds only in-frame clones and misses some; the assay was immunoSEQ multiplex PCR. This table has some 140,000 clones, around 85% appearing once. The source of this sequence is a woman between 45 and 60 years old in good health and CMV-seropositive. Sequencing was done on a sample of PBMCs. This chain links TRBV18 with TRBJ2-5, with D unclear. CDR3 nucleotides: TGTGCCAGCTCACCACCGAGTTTGGTACAAGAGACCCAGTACTTC. This encodes CASSPPSLVQETQYF.